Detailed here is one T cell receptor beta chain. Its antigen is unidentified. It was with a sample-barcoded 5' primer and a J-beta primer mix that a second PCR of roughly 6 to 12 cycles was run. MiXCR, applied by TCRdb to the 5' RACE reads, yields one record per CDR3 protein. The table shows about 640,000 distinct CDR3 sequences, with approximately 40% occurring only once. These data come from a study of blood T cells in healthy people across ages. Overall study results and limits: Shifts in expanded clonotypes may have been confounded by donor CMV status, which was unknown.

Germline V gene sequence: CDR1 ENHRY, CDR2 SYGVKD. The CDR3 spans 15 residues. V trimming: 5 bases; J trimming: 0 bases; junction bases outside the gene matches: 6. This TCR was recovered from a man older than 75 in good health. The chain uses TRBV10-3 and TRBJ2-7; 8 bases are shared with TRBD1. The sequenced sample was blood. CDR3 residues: CAISSTGGTSYEQYF. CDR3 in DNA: TGTGCCATCAGTTCCACAGGGGGAACCTCCTACGAGCAGTACTTC.